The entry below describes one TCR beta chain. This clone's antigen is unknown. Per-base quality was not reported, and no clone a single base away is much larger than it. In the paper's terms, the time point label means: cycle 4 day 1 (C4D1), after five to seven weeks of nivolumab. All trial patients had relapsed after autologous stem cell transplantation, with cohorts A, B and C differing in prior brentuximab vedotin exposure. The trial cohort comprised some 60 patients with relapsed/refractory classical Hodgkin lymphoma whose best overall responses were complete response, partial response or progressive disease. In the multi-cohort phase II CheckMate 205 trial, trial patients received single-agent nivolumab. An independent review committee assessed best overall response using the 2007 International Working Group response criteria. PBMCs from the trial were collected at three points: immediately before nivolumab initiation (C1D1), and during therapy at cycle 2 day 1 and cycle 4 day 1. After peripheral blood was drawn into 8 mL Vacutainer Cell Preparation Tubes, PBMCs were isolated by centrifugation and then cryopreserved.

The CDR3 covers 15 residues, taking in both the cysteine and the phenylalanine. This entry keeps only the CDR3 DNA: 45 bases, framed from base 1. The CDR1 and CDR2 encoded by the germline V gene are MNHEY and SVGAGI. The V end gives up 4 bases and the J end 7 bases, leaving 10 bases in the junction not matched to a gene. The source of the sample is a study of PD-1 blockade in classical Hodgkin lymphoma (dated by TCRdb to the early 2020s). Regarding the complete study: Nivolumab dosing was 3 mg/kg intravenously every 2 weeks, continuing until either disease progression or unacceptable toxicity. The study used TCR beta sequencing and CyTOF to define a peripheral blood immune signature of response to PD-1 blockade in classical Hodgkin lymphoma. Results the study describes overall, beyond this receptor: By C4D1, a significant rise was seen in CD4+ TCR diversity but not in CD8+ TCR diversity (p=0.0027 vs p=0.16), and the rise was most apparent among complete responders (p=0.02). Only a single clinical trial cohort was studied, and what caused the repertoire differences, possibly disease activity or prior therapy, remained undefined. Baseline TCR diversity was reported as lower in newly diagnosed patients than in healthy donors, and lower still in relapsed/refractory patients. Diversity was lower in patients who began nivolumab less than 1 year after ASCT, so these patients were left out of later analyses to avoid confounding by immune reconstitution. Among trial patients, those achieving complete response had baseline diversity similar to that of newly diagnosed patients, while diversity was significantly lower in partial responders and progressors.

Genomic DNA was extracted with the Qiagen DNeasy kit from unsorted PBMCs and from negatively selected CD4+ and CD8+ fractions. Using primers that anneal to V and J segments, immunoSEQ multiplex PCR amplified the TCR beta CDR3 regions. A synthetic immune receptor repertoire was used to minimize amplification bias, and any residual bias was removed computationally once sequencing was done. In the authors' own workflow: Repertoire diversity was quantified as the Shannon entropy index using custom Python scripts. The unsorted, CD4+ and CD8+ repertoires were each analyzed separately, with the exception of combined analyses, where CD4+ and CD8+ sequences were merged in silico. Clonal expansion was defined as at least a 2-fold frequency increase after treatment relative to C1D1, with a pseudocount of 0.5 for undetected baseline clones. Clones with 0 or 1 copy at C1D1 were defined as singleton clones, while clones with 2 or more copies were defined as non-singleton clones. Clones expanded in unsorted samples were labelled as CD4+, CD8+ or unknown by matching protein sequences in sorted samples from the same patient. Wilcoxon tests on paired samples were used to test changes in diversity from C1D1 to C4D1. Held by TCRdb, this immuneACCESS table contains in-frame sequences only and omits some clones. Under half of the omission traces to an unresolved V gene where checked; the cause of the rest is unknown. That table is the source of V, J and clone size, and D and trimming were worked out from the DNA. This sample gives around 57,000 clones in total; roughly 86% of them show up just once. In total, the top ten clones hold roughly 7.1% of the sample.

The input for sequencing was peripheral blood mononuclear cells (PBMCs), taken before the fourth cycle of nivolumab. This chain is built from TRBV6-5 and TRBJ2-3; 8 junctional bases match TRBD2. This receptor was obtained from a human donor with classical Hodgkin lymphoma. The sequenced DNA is TGTGCCAGCAGTTCCCCGGGGGGGGGTGCCTATACGCAGTATTTT. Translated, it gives CASSSPGGGAYTQYF.